The entry below describes one T cell receptor beta chain. The sample holds one count of this clone. Its cognate antigen has yet to be identified. No base quality information exists; no much larger clone differs at one position. This sample is part of a study of blood T cell repertoires in COVID-19 (dated by TCRdb to 2020 to 2021). For the study in its entirety: The collaborator samples originated in the United States, Italy and Spain and spanned the acute and convalescent phases of COVID-19. The samples were drawn from two sources: the first 160 participants of the ongoing ImmuneRACE study, and over 950 subjects contributed by 6 global collaborators. Nearly every sample came with metadata listing a de-identified subject ID, COVID-19 status, age in years and sex. Where available, HLA class I and class II types were obtained from metadata supplied by the sample provider rather than from assay-based typing. The dataset comprised deeply sampled blood TCRbeta repertoires from subjects exposed to, actively infected with, or recovered from COVID-19. The repertoires were made available in a free public database intended to serve as a resource for research on the immune response to SARS-CoV-2. The material from the prospective study consisted of cDNA or gDNA derived from T cells, B-cell-depleted T cells, or PBMCs. General findings and caveats noted by the study authors: Clinical and demographic metadata were provided uncurated, with the amount varying by source and participant.

TCRbeta CDR3 regions were amplified from genomic DNA using the immunoSEQ Assay, a bias-controlled multiplex PCR. The study's own analysis went as follows. The number of nucleated cells in each sample was estimated by amplification of reference gene primers within the assay. To quantify the absolute abundance of each unique TCRbeta CDR3 rearrangement, sequence reads were collapsed and filtered. For each sample, productive Simpson clonality was calculated by taking the square root of Simpson's diversity index across productive rearrangements. The immuneACCESS repertoire file appears here via TCRdb, limited to in-frame rearrangements. These files lack a portion of the clones; in checked studies, under half of the deficit traces to unresolved V genes, and the cause of the others is not known. The D gene and trimming were derived from the DNA, and the V and J assignments and clone size from that table. The sample table contains roughly 200,000 clones; only one count was recorded for 88% of them. The ten largest clones take up roughly 2.7% of the sample.

In the prospective study, participants were about 18 to 100 years old, resided in around 25 geographic areas of the United States, and were enrolled through a virtual design. Cohort assignment in the prospective study relied on participant-reported clinical history from a screening survey and a study questionnaire. Recovered participants in ImmuneRACE Cohort 3 were defined as having two consecutive negative NP/OP PCR tests, clearance from a healthcare professional, or resolution of symptoms. Mobile phlebotomists in the prospective study collected whole blood, serum and a nasopharyngeal or oropharyngeal swab from every participant. Participants in the prospective study had the option to provide additional blood draws and questionnaires over a roughly two-month period. Blood samples from the prospective study were shipped frozen or at room temperature prior to DNA extraction. The TCR sequence derives from a woman younger than 45 who had recovered from COVID-19. The sequenced material came from PBMCs or T cells enriched from blood (not recorded which).

The DNA sequence is given as TGTGCCACAGAGTCCGGGACTTTTTATGGCTACACCTTC. It is translated as CATESGTFYGYTF. In this chain, TRBV7-9 is recombined with TRBJ1-2; a tentative D call is TRBD1 (5 bases match). Relative to germline, V is 10 bases shorter and J is 5 bases shorter, with 17 bases between their ends. CDR1 and CDR2 were assigned from the germline V gene (reference sequence) as SEHNR and FQNEAQ. The cysteine opens and the phenylalanine closes a CDR3 of 13 amino acids. Just CDR3 DNA is preserved here, 39 bases in frame from base 1.